Listed here are 26 T cell receptor beta chains from one sample, sequenced in a study of shared clonotypes between healthy human individuals. TCRdb's copy holds only in-frame clones and misses some; the assay was immunoSEQ multiplex PCR. The sample holds about 2.4 million clones; 85% to 95% are singletons and the top ten take roughly 0.13%. The specimen was naive CD4+ T cells sorted from blood. Subset given: CD45RA+ positively selected. The source is a young man in good health.

The J gene is TRBJ1-1, the V gene TRBV7-2, with TRBD1 matching over 7 bases. V gave up 5 bases and J gave up 7 bases; unmatched junction bases: 7. Per germline, CDR1 SGHTA and CDR2 FQGNSA. The CDR3 has 13 residues. The CDR3 region is CASSQRTGLEAFF. The DNA of the CDR3 is TGTGCCAGCAGCCAAAGGACAGGCCTTGAAGCTTTCTTT.

The V and J genes are TRBV5-5 and TRBJ2-1, with D perhaps matching TRBD1 (6 bases). V shed 4 bases and J shed 4 bases, with 15 bases lying between them. Germline V gene sequence: CDR1 SGHKS, CDR2 YYEKEE (reference sequence). CDR3 length equals 15 residues. The CDR3 DNA is TGTGCCAGCAGCCCTGGGTCAGGGGCATACAATGAGCAGTTCTTC. Its protein is CASSPGSGAYNEQFF. Full variable domain (missing parts from reference TRBV5-5 and TRBJ2-1): DAGVTQSPTHLIKTRGQQVTLRCSPISGHKSVSWYQQVLGQGPQFIFQYYEKEERGRGNFPDRFSARQFPNYSSELNVNALLLGDSALYLCASSPGSGAYNEQFFGPGTRLTVL.

The chain combines TRBV5-6 with TRBJ1-5, with a possible D match to TRBD1 (5 bases). CDR3 size: 16 residues. Germline loops: CDR1 SGHDT, CDR2 YYEEEE. Trimming shortened V by 0 bases and J by 5 bases, and 15 bases separated the two germline ends. CDR3 in DNA: TGTGCCAGCAGCTTGGGTCCCCCAGGAGGGGATCAGCCCCAGCATTTT. Encoded protein: CASSLGPPGGDQPQHF.

This clone was found once. This sequence joins TRBV5-6 and TRBJ2-7; D possibly corresponds to TRBD1 (5 bases). Between the trimmed V and J ends, which lost 0 bases and 6 bases, there was a span of 13 bases. The germline V gene has CDR1 SGHDT and CDR2 YYEEEE. The CDR3 sequence is 14 residues long. CDR3 protein: CASSLGAGQGEQYF. As DNA, the CDR3 is TGTGCCAGCAGCTTGGGTGCAGGGCAGGGCGAGCAGTACTTC. Full variable domain (remainder filled in from reference TRBV5-6 and TRBJ2-7): DAGVTQSPTHLIKTRGQQVTLRCSPKSGHDTVSWYQQALGQGPQFIFQYYEEEERQRGNFPDRFSGHQFPNYSSELNVNALLLGDSALYLCASSLGAGQGEQYFGPGTRLTVT.

Of note for this clone: Distinct nucleotide sequences in the sample also encode this CDR3. The V and J genes are TRBV2 and TRBJ1-2; weak D call: TRBD1 (6 bases). Germline V gene sequence: CDR1 SNHLY, CDR2 FYNNEI. The length of the CDR3 is 13 residues. V was shortened by 4 bases and J by 2 bases, with 8 bases between the two germline ends. CDR3 protein: CASSGQENYGYTF. For the CDR3, the DNA is TGTGCCAGCAGTGGACAGGAAAACTATGGCTACACCTTC.

The chain joins TRBV7-9 to TRBJ2-3; no definite D call. This CDR3 contains 15 residues. Germline V lookup: CDR1 SEHNR, CDR2 FQNEAQ (reference sequence). The V gene lost 2 bases and the J gene lost 4 bases, with 13 bases spanning the gap. The CDR3 coding sequence is TGTGCCAGCAGCTTATCGGCCCAGGAGTCAGATACGCAGTATTTT. Translating gives CASSLSAQESDTQYF.

The V gene is TRBV6-6, the J gene TRBJ2-7; 11 bases fit TRBD2. The germline gives CDR1 MNHNY, CDR2 SVGAGI (reference sequence). The CDR3 totals 16 residues. With 2 bases clipped from V and 3 bases from J, the junction kept 6 bases outside the gene matches. The CDR3 nucleotides are TGTGCCAGCAGTTACACACTAGCGGGAGTGAACTACGAGCAGTACTTC. It translates to CASSYTLAGVNYEQYF.

This rearrangement joins TRBV9 to TRBJ2-2; TRBD2 aligns across 9 bases. V shed 0 bases and J 5 bases; nucleotides not matched to a gene: 5. This CDR3 is built from 16 residues. Germline V lookup: CDR1 SGDLS, CDR2 YYNGEE. Written as DNA, the CDR3 is TGTGCCAGCAGCGTAGGTGGTAGCGGGAGTACCGGGGAGCTGTTTTTT. It is translated as CASSVGGSGSTGELFF.

This clone was recorded once. Its ends do not fully match the called genes, so a read error is possible. The rearrangement joins TRBV7-7 to TRBJ1-5; maybe TRBD1 (6 bases). The CDR3 runs to 15 residues. Germline CDR1 is SSHAT and CDR2 is FNYEAQ (reference sequence). The CDR3 DNA is TGTGCTAGCAGTTTCCGGGGGCATAGCAATCAGCCCCAGCATTTT. It translates to CASSFRGHSNQPQHF.

The rearrangement uses TRBV10-2 and TRBJ2-5; D assignment may be TRBD1 or TRBD2 (5 bases each). V lost 4 bases to trimming and J lost 1 base, with 7 bases between them. CDR1 and CDR2 from the germline V gene are WSHSY and SAAADI. The CDR3 length is 13 residues. DNA of the CDR3: TGCGCCAGCAGTGGGGGGAGCCAAGAGACCCAGTACTTC. The encoded protein is CASSGGSQETQYF.

In this sample, this clone turned up a few times. The V call is TRBV7-2, the J call TRBJ2-7, with 10 bases aligning to TRBD2. The V gene end was trimmed by 2 bases and the J gene end by 5 bases; junction bases not matched to a gene: 9. The CDR3 extends over 16 amino acids. Germline V gene data show CDR1 as SGHTA and CDR2 as FQGNSA. CDR3 nucleotides: TGTGCCAGCAGCTTATCCCTCCTAGCGGGAGAGAACGAGCAGTACTTC. Residues: CASSLSLLAGENEQYF.

This clone was seen just once. The V and J genes are TRBV13 and TRBJ2-1; D remains unclear. V lost 0 bases and J lost 11, with 8 bases in between. The CDR3 is 12 residues long. Germline CDR1 reads PRHDT; CDR2 reads FYEKMQ (reference sequence). The CDR3 here is CASSLGLDQQFF. Written as DNA, the CDR3 is TGTGCCAGCAGCTTAGGCCTCGACCAGCAGTTCTTC.

The chain combines TRBV7-2 with TRBJ2-3, with 11 bases aligning to TRBD2. V lost 5 bases, J lost 2 bases, and 6 bases stayed unmatched. The length of the CDR3 is 16 residues. CDR1 and CDR2 (germline): SGHTA, FQGNSA. The CDR3 sequence is CASSRGSGGATDTQYF. CDR3 nucleotide sequence: TGTGCCAGCAGCAGAGGTAGCGGGGGGGCCACAGATACGCAGTATTTT.

The V and J genes are TRBV5-1 and TRBJ2-7; no clear D. Per germline, CDR1 SGHRS and CDR2 YFSETQ. The V end was cut by 0 bases, the J end by 5 bases, with 15 bases between. The CDR3 extends over 15 amino acids. CDR3 DNA sequence: TGCGCCAGCAGCTTGGGGGTTGTAGGGCCCCACGAGCAGTACTTC. As protein: CASSLGVVGPHEQYF.

In regard to this clone: Other DNA sequences from this sample encode an identical CDR3 as well. The CDR3 DNA reads TGCGCCAGCAGCTTGGTGGCAGAGAGCTACAATGAGCAGTTCTTC. It yields the protein CASSLVAESYNEQFF. The V call is TRBV5-1, the J call TRBJ2-1; D is undetermined. This CDR3 has 15 amino acids. Trimming stripped 0 bases from V and 3 bases from J, with 10 bases between. Germline CDR1 and CDR2: SGHRS and YFSETQ.

The chain employs TRBV27 and TRBJ2-7, with D hard to call. The CDR3 consists of 16 residues. V lost 0 bases, J lost 5 bases, and 17 bases lay in between. Looked up from germline, CDR1 is MNHEY and CDR2 is SMNVEV (reference sequence). DNA of the CDR3: TGTGCCAGCAGTTTATCGGCGCTACCCTTAAGGGACGAGCAGTACTTC. It yields the protein CASSLSALPLRDEQYF.

The CDR3: CASSQTGGNEKLFF. In DNA, the CDR3 is TGTGCCAGCAGTCAGACAGGGGGTAATGAAAAACTGTTTTTT. V usage is TRBV7-2 and J usage is TRBJ1-4, with 9 bases fitting TRBD1. Trimming took 6 bases from V and 4 from J; bases not matched to a gene: 3. The germline gives CDR1 SGHTA, CDR2 FQGNSA. The CDR3 is made up of 14 amino acids.

The gene calls are TRBV9 and TRBJ2-1, with TRBD2 matching 11 bases. The V and J ends lost 4 bases and 1 base, in that order; junction bases with no gene match: 10. This CDR3 has 18 residues. Germline V lookup: CDR1 SGDLS, CDR2 YYNGEE. This CDR3 reads CASSPLNSGRGSYNEQFF. CDR3 nucleotides: TGTGCCAGCAGCCCCCTAAATAGCGGGAGGGGATCCTACAATGAGCAGTTCTTC.

V usage is TRBV7-2 and J usage is TRBJ1-1, with D hard to call. CDR3 size: 12 residues. V dropped 4 bases and J dropped 3 bases, with 6 bases sitting between them. Looked up from germline, CDR1 is SGHTA and CDR2 is FQGNSA. Here the CDR3 reads CASSWTYTEAFF. The CDR3 DNA reads TGTGCCAGCAGCTGGACGTACACTGAAGCTTTCTTT.

The chain combines TRBV20-1 with TRBJ2-5; unclear D gene. Near its end, the DNA agrees better with TRBJ2-7, so the J call may be wrong. CDR1 DFQATT and CDR2 SNEGSKA come from the germline V gene (reference sequence). CDR3 size: 11 residues. CDR3 residues: CSATFVTEQYF. In nucleotides, the CDR3 is TGCAGTGCCACATTCGTTACCGAGCAGTACTTC.

The J gene is TRBJ2-1, the V gene TRBV5-1; 8 nucleotides line up with TRBD2. The length of the CDR3 is 17 residues. Germline values: CDR1 SGHRS, CDR2 YFSETQ. V gave up 0 bases and J gave up 5 bases; unmatched junction bases: 10. The CDR3 DNA reads TGCGCCAGCAGCTTGGGGTTGGGCGGGAGGAAGCACAATGAGCAGTTCTTC. It codes for CASSLGLGGRKHNEQFF. The full variable domain, its missing parts supplied by reference TRBV5-1 and TRBJ2-1, is KAGVTQTPRYLIKTRGQQVTLSCSPISGHRSVSWYQQTPGQGLQFLFEYFSETQRNKGNFPGRFSGRQFSNSRSEMNVSTLELGDSALYLCASSLGLGGRKHNEQFFGPGTRLTVL.

This sequence joins TRBV19 and TRBJ1-2; D not certain. Trimming left V 7 bases short and J 2 bases short, with 11 bases between. Looked up from germline, CDR1 is LNHDA and CDR2 is SQIVND (reference sequence). CDR3 size: 13 residues. The DNA of the CDR3 is TGTGCCAGTACCTACGGGGAAAACTATGGCTACACCTTC. Its protein is CASTYGENYGYTF.

Notes on this clone: Other DNA sequences in the sample encode the same CDR3. The J gene is TRBJ2-7, the V gene TRBV7-9; D perhaps matches TRBD1 (6 bases). V lost 10 bases, J lost 2 bases, and 12 bases lay in between. CDR1 is SEHNR and CDR2 is FQNEAQ in the germline V gene (reference sequence). This CDR3 spans 12 amino acids. CDR3 sequence: CATRQGTYEQYF. For the CDR3, the DNA is TGTGCCACCCGTCAGGGGACCTACGAGCAGTACTTC.

The chain recombines TRBV7-9 with TRBJ2-3; D not certain. Germline CDR1 is SEHNR and CDR2 is FQNEAQ (reference sequence). V dropped 1 base and J dropped 4 bases, with 18 bases sitting between them. This CDR3 has 17 residues. The CDR3 nucleotides read TGTGCCAGCAGCTTAGGCCCCAACTTAGAAGCAGCAGATACGCAGTATTTT. It is translated as CASSLGPNLEAADTQYF.

The V and J genes are TRBV6-6 and TRBJ2-7; 8 bases align to TRBD2. This CDR3 contains 16 residues. Trimming removed 1 base from V and 0 bases from J; junction bases left unmatched: 5. Germline V lookup: CDR1 MNHNY, CDR2 SVGAGI (reference sequence). This CDR3 reads CASSYWGGTSSYEQYF. The CDR3 nucleotides read TGTGCCAGCAGTTACTGGGGGGGGACTAGCTCCTACGAGCAGTACTTC.

J is TRBJ2-5 and V is TRBV30; D call uncertain. Germline V gene lookup returns CDR1 GTSNPN and CDR2 SVGIG (reference sequence). The germline V and J ends were trimmed by 0 bases and 4 bases, with 12 bases remaining between them. The CDR3 extends over 14 amino acids. CDR3 in amino acids: CAWSVLYTAETQYF. Here the CDR3 DNA reads TGTGCCTGGAGTGTACTGTATACGGCAGAGACCCAGTACTTC. Together with reference TRBV30 and TRBJ2-5, the CDR3 gives the full variable domain: SQTIHQWPATLVQPVGSPLSLECTVEGTSNPNLYWYRQAAGRGLQLLFYSVGIGQISSEVPQNLSASRPQDRQFILSSKKLLLSDSGFYLCAWSVLYTAETQYFGPGTRLLVL.